This entry describes one TCR beta chain. This CDR3 is built from 17 residues. The J segment lost 4 bases and the V segment lost 0 bases, leaving 7 bases of the junction unmatched. Germline loops: CDR1 MGHRA, CDR2 YSYEKL. The sample belongs to a study of blood T cell repertoires in COVID-19. Overall study: Spain, Italy and the United States supplied samples that represented acute and convalescent COVID-19.

In the original workflow: Cell counts per sample came from amplifying reference gene primers. Libraries were prepared by immunoSEQ multiplex PCR; TCRdb keeps only in-frame clonotypes and omits some of them. V, J and clone size are those of that table, while D and trimming were read from the DNA. The repertoire consists of some 75,000 clones, with 80% to 90% occurring once and the leading ten covering 0.58%. The J gene is TRBJ2-1, the V gene TRBV4-1; 9 bases agree with TRBD2. The material sequenced was peripheral blood. The receptor was isolated from a man aged 55 to 70 with acute or convalescent COVID-19. CDR3 sequence (DNA): TGCGCCAGCAGCCAAGACGGCCTAGCGGGAACTTACAATGAGCAGTTCTTC. Its translation is CASSQDGLAGTYNEQFF.